Below, one T cell receptor (beta chain) is given with its context. No antigen is known for it. The sample is drawn from a study of cytomegalovirus exposure and HLA in healthy donors. Whole-study results and caveats: Later analysis demonstrated an association between a missense DCLRE1C variant and TCR beta V- and J-gene trimming.

PCR amplification relied on 60 Vbeta primers (plus 13 Jbeta primers). TCRdb's copy holds only in-frame clones and misses some; the assay was immunoSEQ multiplex PCR. This sample has around 130,000 clones, with approximately 82% found just once. V lost 2 bases and J 4 bases, leaving 21 bases between the germline ends. Germline V CDR1 and CDR2: SGHVS, FQNEAQ. This CDR3 comprises 18 residues. This receptor was taken from a man aged 45-60 years in good health and CMV-seronegative. The gene calls are TRBV7-8 and TRBJ1-5, with TRBD1 as a possible D gene (5 bases). Sequenced sample: PBMCs. In DNA, the CDR3 is TGTGCCAGCAGCTTAATAAGTAACGCAGGGAACTTTAATCAGCCCCAGCATTTT. The encoded protein is CASSLISNAGNFNQPQHF.